What follows describes a single T cell receptor beta chain. What it binds is not known. Each of the donors was a healthy bone marrow donor. This sample stems from a study of cytomegalovirus exposure and HLA in healthy donors. Study-wide results and limits: Analysis performed later found more than 15,000 TCR beta sequences associated with HLA alleles at 0.05 false discovery rate.

The PCR employed 60 Vbeta primers together with 13 Jbeta primers. Generated by immunoSEQ multiplex PCR, the TCRdb table keeps only in-frame clones and is missing some. The sample has approximately 90,000 clones, 77% seen once. The CDR3 length is 15 residues. Between the trimmed V and J ends, which lost 1 base and 1 base, there was a span of 11 bases. The V gene's germline CDR1 is SGHKS and CDR2 YYEKEE (reference sequence). The sequencing input was PBMCs. This clonotype was obtained from a man aged 25-45 years in good health and CMV-seronegative. V is TRBV5-5 and J is TRBJ1-1; a weak D match, TRBD1 (5 bases). Here the CDR3 DNA reads TGTGCCAGCAGCTTGCAAGGGGTGAGGAACACTGAAGCTTTCTTT. Its translation: CASSLQGVRNTEAFF. Based on the CDR3 plus reference TRBV5-5 and TRBJ1-1, the full variable domain is DAGVTQSPTHLIKTRGQQVTLRCSPISGHKSVSWYQQVLGQGPQFIFQYYEKEERGRGNFPDRFSARQFPNYSSELNVNALLLGDSALYLCASSLQGVRNTEAFFGQGTRLTVV.